This T cell receptor (beta chain) was found in a study of patients and donors after allogeneic stem cell transplantation. Trimming cost V 5 bases and J 3 bases, with 19 bases left between them. CDR1 DFQATT and CDR2 SNEGSKA come from the germline V gene (reference sequence). The CDR3 totals 16 residues. TCRdb re-derived calls from the RT-PCR reads in MiXCR, one entry per CDR3 protein. The data show some 160,000 distinct CDR3 sequences, 24% seen once. The source of this sequence is a human donor who was either an allogeneic HSCT recipient or a stem cell or donor lymphocyte infusion donor (not recorded which). It is not recorded whose cells these are; they may come from a transplant donor. This chain links TRBV20-1 with TRBJ2-2; possibly TRBD1 for D (5 bases). Sequencing used blood, either unsorted or a sorted T cell fraction (not recorded which). The CDR3 spells CSAPPRGGAHTGELFF. The DNA for the CDR3 is TGCAGTGCTCCTCCTCGAGGTGGGGCTCACACCGGGGAGCTGTTTTTT.